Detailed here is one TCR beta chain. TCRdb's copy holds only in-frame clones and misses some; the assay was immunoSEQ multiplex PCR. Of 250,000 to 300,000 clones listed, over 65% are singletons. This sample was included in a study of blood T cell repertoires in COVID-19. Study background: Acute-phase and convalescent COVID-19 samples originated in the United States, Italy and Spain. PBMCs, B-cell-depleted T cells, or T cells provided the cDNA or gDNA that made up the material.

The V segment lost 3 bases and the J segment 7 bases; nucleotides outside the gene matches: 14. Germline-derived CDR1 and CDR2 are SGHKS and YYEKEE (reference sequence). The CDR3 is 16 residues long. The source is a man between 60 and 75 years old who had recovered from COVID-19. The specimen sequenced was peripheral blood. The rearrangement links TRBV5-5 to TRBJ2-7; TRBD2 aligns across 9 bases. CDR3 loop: CASSSQSSGRLREQYF. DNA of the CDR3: TGTGCCAGCAGCTCACAGAGTAGCGGGAGATTGAGGGAGCAGTACTTC. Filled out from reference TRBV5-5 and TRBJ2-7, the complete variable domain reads DAGVTQSPTHLIKTRGQQVTLRCSPISGHKSVSWYQQVLGQGPQFIFQYYEKEERGRGNFPDRFSARQFPNYSSELNVNALLLGDSALYLCASSSQSSGRLREQYFGPGTRLTVT.